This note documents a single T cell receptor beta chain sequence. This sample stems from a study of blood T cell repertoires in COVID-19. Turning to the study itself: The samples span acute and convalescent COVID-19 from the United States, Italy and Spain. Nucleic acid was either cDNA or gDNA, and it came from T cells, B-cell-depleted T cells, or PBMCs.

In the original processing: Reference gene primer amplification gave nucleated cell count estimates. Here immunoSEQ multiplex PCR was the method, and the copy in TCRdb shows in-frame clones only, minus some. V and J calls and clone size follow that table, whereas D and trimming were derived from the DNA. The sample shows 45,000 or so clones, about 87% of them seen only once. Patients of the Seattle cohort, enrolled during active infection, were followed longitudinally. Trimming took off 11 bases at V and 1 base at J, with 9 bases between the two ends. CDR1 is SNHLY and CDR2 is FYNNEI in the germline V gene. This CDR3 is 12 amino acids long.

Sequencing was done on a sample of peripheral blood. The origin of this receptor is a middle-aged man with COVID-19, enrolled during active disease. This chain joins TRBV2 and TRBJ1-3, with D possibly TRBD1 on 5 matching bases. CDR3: CASGGSGNTIYF. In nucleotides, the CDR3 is TGTGCCTCGGGGGGGTCTGGAAACACCATATATTTT.